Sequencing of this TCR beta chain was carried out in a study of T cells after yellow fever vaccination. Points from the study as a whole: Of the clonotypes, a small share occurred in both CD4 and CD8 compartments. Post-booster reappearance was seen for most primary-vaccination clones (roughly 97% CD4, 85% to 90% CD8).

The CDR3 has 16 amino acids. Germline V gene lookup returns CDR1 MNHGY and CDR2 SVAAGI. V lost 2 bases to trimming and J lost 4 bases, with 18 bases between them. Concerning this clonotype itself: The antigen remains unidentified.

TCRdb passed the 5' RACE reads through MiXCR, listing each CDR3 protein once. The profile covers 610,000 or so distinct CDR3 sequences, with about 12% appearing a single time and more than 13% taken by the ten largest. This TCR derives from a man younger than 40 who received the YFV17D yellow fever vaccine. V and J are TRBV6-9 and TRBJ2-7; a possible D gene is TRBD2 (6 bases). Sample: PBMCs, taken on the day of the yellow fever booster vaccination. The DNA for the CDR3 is TGTGCCAGCAGTTATCGTTTTCGCGGGATAGGGTACGAGCAGTACTTC. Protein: CASSYRFRGIGYEQYF.